The next 18 T cell receptor beta chains were all read from a single sample in a study of memory CD4+ T cells and cytomegalovirus serostatus. Single viable CD3+CD4+CD8-CD45RO+ cells were sorted as the memory CD4+ T cells. Produced via immunoSEQ multiplex PCR; TCRdb's table is partial and in-frame only. The sample has approximately 92,000 clones; 75% to 90% are singletons. The source material was memory CD4+ T cells from blood. All receptors derive from an adult in good health and CMV-seropositive.

The rearrangement links TRBV6-1 to TRBJ1-1; D might be TRBD1 (6 bases). With 4 bases removed from V and 1 base from J, the gap between germline ends came to 10 bases. The length of the CDR3 is 14 residues. Germline CDR1 MNHNS, CDR2 SASEGT. In DNA form, the CDR3 reads TGTGCCAGCAGTGGAATGACAGGGAACACTGAAGCTTTCTTT. Translated: CASSGMTGNTEAFF.

The chain carries TRBV27 and TRBJ2-3; TRBD2 matches at 8 bases. The CDR3 consists of 16 residues. CDR1 MNHEY and CDR2 SMNVEV come from the germline V gene (reference sequence). V lost 5 bases, J lost 1 base, and 8 bases stayed unmatched. CDR3 DNA: TGTGCCAGCAGTCGACAAGCGGGAGTAGGCACAGATACGCAGTATTTT. The encoded protein is CASSRQAGVGTDTQYF.

The chain carries TRBV28 and TRBJ2-7; D gene ambiguous. CDR1 is MDHEN, CDR2 SYDVKM, per germline. V was cut by 10 bases and J by 1 base, with 11 bases left in between. The CDR3 sequence is 12 residues long. CDR3 loop: CATRALSYEQYF. CDR3 DNA: TGTGCCACCCGGGCCTTATCCTACGAGCAGTACTTC.

The rearrangement links TRBV10-2 to TRBJ1-5; TRBD1 matches 8 bases. Germline CDR1 and CDR2: WSHSY and SAAADI. The CDR3 contains 14 residues. V lost 4 bases, J lost 5 bases, and 4 bases stayed unmatched. CDR3 coding DNA: TGCGCCAGCAGTGGACAGGGGAATTATCAGCCCCAGCATTTT. The encoded protein is CASSGQGNYQPQHF.

The J gene is TRBJ1-5, the V gene TRBV19; D unresolved. The CDR3 has 15 amino acids. Trimming shortened V by 6 bases and J by 5 bases, and 17 bases separated the two germline ends. Looked up from germline, CDR1 is LNHDA and CDR2 is SQIVND (reference sequence). The CDR3 region is CASSIARSQDQPQHF. CDR3 DNA: TGTGCCAGTAGCATCGCAAGGTCGCAGGATCAGCCCCAGCATTTT.

This clone appeared a few times. J is TRBJ1-1 and V is TRBV28; no clear D. This CDR3 comprises 11 residues. The V end was cut by 3 bases, the J end by 10 bases, with 9 bases between. Per the germline V gene, CDR1 is MDHEN and CDR2 is SYDVKM. The CDR3 DNA sequence: TGTGCCAGCAGTTTCAAGGCGAGAGCTTTCTTT. Translating gives CASSFKARAFF.

The J gene is TRBJ2-7, the V gene TRBV15; 9 nucleotides align to TRBD1. V shed 4 bases and J 5 bases; nucleotides not matched to a gene: 6. This CDR3 contains 14 residues. Germline V gene data show CDR1 as LNHNV and CDR2 as YYDKDF (reference sequence). CDR3 bases: TGTGCCACCAGCAAAGGACAGGGGCTTGACGAGCAGTACTTC. It translates to CATSKGQGLDEQYF.

The table lists this clone with a count of one. The chain links TRBV5-1 to TRBJ1-4; D is undetermined. Germline V gives CDR1 SGHRS, CDR2 YFSETQ. The CDR3 contains 15 residues. Trimming pared 4 bases from V and 7 bases from J, leaving 17 bases between. DNA of the CDR3: TGCGCCAGCAGCGAAGATCAAACGGAGGGTGAAAAACTGTTTTTT. Translation: CASSEDQTEGEKLFF.

The chain uses TRBV6-1 and TRBJ1-1, with no clear D. V was cut by 6 bases and J by 2 bases, with 10 bases left in between. The CDR3 covers 13 residues. In germline, CDR1 is MNHNS, CDR2 SASEGT. This CDR3 is CASRPTSNTEAFF. The CDR3 nucleotides read TGTGCCAGCAGACCCACGAGTAACACTGAAGCTTTCTTT.

The sample holds a few counts of this clone. The rearrangement joins TRBV7-9 to TRBJ1-2; a possible D gene is TRBD1 (5 bases). This CDR3 is built from 13 residues. CDR1 is SEHNR and CDR2 is FQNEAQ in the germline V gene (reference sequence). The V end was cut by 1 base, the J end by 6 bases, with 9 bases between. The CDR3 here is CASSLGGLNGYTF. The CDR3, as DNA: TGTGCCAGCAGCTTAGGGGGCCTTAATGGCTACACCTTC.

This chain uses TRBV25-1 with TRBJ1-1; D is perhaps TRBD1 (5 bases). The CDR3 sequence is 15 residues long. V dropped 0 bases and J dropped 5 bases, with 13 bases sitting between them. Germline V lookup: CDR1 MGHDK, CDR2 SYGVNS. CDR3 sequence: CASSEYGGGLTEAFF. The CDR3 DNA reads TGTGCCAGCAGTGAATATGGGGGGGGGTTGACTGAAGCTTTCTTT.

In this sample, this clone turned up a few times. This chain joins TRBV19 and TRBJ2-1; D unresolved. The V and J ends lost 5 bases and 0 bases respectively, with 14 bases between them. The CDR3 covers 16 residues. CDR1 LNHDA and CDR2 SQIVND come from the germline V gene (reference sequence). Here the CDR3 DNA reads TGTGCCAGTAGTGCTCGACCGTTGAGCTCCTACAATGAGCAGTTCTTC. Protein: CASSARPLSSYNEQFF.

The chain employs TRBV5-6 and TRBJ2-1, with TRBD2 identical over 7 bases. The CDR3 length is 17 residues. V dropped 4 bases and J dropped 4; count of bases not matched to a gene: 14. Per the germline V gene, CDR1 is SGHDT and CDR2 is YYEEEE. The CDR3 coding sequence is TGTGCCAGCAGCCACCGGTGGAGACTAGCAGGATACAATGAGCAGTTCTTC. Protein sequence: CASSHRWRLAGYNEQFF.

This clone turned up a few times. The chain carries TRBV6-6 and TRBJ2-1; D is perhaps TRBD2 (6 bases). Trimming pared 2 bases from V and 5 bases from J, leaving 10 bases between. In germline, CDR1 is MNHNY, CDR2 SVGAGI (reference sequence). The CDR3 runs to 14 residues. CDR3 nucleotides: TGTGCCAGCAGTTACCTGAGACTAGACAATGAGCAGTTCTTC. Amino acids: CASSYLRLDNEQFF.

The chain links TRBV19 to TRBJ2-1, with D possibly being TRBD2 (5 bases). There are 14 residues in the CDR3. V lost 9 bases and J lost 2, with 14 bases in between. The germline V gene encodes CDR1 LNHDA and CDR2 SQIVND (reference sequence). The CDR3 region has the DNA TGTGCCAGCAAAACTAGACCAGCCTACAATGAGCAGTTCTTC. Its protein is CASKTRPAYNEQFF.

The genes are TRBV29-1 and TRBJ1-6, with unresolved D. The CDR3 runs 12 residues. V was trimmed by 4 bases and J by 9 bases, leaving 10 bases between them. CDR1 and CDR2 from the germline V gene are SQVTM and ANQGSEA. The CDR3 here is CSVGGIGSPLHF. The CDR3 nucleotides read TGCAGCGTTGGCGGGATCGGTTCACCCCTCCACTTT.

This clone was detected only a few times. The rearrangement joins TRBV14 to TRBJ2-7; TRBD2 aligns across 7 bases. Per germline, CDR1 SGHDN and CDR2 FVKESK. The CDR3 is 16 amino acids. The V segment lost 4 bases and the J segment 2 bases; nucleotides outside the gene matches: 11. The CDR3 DNA reads TGTGCCAGCAGCCGCTTGCAGGCTAGCGGTACCTACGAGCAGTACTTC. Its translation is CASSRLQASGTYEQYF.

The chain has TRBV6-4 and TRBJ1-4, with D possibly being TRBD1 (6 bases). The CDR3 length is 13 residues. Germline V lookup: CDR1 MRHNA, CDR2 SNTAGT. The V gene lost 9 bases and the J gene lost 5 bases, with 13 bases spanning the gap. The CDR3 region has the DNA TGTGCCAGACTTCGGGGGCCGAATGAAAAACTGTTTTTT. It codes for CARLRGPNEKLFF.